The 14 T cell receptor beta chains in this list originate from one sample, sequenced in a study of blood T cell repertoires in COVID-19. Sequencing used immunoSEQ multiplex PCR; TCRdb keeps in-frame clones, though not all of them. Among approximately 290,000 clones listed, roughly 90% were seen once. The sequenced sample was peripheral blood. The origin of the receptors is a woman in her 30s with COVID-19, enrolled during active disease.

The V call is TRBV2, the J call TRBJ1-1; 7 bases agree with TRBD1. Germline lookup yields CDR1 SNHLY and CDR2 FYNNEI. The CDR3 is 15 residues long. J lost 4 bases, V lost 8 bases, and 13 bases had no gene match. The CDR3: CASSGQTGGGTEAFF. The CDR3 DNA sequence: TGTGCCAGCTCGGGACAGACCGGAGGTGGCACTGAAGCTTTCTTT.

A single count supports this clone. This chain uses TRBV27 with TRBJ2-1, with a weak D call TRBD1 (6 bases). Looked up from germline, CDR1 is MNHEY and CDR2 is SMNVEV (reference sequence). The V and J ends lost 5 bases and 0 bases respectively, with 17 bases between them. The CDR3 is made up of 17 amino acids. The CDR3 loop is CASSPWTAPSSYNEQFF. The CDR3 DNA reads TGTGCCAGCAGTCCATGGACAGCTCCGAGCTCCTACAATGAGCAGTTCTTC.

DNA of the CDR3: TGTGCCAGTAGCCCGGGGTGGGGAAGCACTGAAGCTTTCTTT. It yields the protein CASSPGWGSTEAFF. The rearrangement joins TRBV19 to TRBJ1-1; D unclear. V was pared by 6 bases and J by 4 bases, with 15 bases between. Germline CDR1 and CDR2: LNHDA and SQIVND (reference sequence). The CDR3 runs to 14 residues.

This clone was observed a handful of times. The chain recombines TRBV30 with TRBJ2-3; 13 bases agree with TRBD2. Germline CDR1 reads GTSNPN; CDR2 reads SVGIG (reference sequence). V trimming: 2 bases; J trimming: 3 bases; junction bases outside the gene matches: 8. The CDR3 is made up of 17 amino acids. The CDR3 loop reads CAWSYPRLAGGTDTQYF. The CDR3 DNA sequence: TGTGCCTGGAGTTATCCCCGACTAGCGGGAGGTACAGATACGCAGTATTTT.

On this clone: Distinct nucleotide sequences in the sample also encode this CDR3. The CDR3 DNA follows: TGTGCCAGCAGCTTTAGCTCCTACGAGCAGTACTTC. Translated, it gives CASSFSSYEQYF. This chain connects TRBV7-9 to TRBJ2-7; D unresolved. The CDR3 extends over 12 amino acids. Per the germline V gene, CDR1 is SEHNR and CDR2 is FQNEAQ (reference sequence). V lost 3 bases, J lost 0 bases, and 3 bases lay in between.

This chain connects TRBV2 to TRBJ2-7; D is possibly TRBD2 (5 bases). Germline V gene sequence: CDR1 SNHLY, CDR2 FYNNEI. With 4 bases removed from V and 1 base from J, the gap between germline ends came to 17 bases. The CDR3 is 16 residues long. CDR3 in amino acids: CASSGESGIESYEQYF. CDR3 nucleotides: TGTGCCAGCAGTGGGGAATCGGGGATCGAGTCCTACGAGCAGTACTTC.

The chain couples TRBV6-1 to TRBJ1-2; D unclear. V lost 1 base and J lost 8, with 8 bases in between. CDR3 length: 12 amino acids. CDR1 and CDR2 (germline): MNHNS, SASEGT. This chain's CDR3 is CASSEVPIGYTF. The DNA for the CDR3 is TGTGCCAGCAGTGAAGTCCCCATCGGCTACACCTTC.

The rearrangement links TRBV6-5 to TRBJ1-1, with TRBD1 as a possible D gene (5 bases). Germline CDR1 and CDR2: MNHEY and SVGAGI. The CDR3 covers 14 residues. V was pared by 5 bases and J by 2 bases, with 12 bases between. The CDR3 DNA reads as TGTGCCAGCAGTCGTGGGGGGGTTAACACTGAAGCTTTCTTT. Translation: CASSRGGVNTEAFF.

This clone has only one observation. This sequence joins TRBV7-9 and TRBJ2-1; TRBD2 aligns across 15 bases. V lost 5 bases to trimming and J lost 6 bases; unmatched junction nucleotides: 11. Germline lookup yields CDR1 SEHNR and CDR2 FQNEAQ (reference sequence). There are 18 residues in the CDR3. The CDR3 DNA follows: TGTGCCAGCAGCCCCAATCGGACTAGCGGGAGGGCGGTCAATGAGCAGTTCTTC. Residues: CASSPNRTSGRAVNEQFF.

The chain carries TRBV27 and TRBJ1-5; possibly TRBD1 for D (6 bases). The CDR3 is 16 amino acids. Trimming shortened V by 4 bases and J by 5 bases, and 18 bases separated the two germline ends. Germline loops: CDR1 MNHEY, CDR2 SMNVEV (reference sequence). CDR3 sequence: CASSSITQGLYQPQHF. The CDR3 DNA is TGTGCCAGCAGTTCGATAACACAGGGTCTGTATCAGCCCCAGCATTTT.

The CDR3 nucleotides are TGCGCCAGCAGCCAAGGGGAGGAAAATGAAAAACTGTTTTTT. Its protein product is CASSQGEENEKLFF. V usage is TRBV4-1 and J usage is TRBJ1-4; D is undetermined. Trimming took 1 base from V and 5 from J, leaving 8 bases between them. CDR1 is MGHRA, CDR2 YSYEKL, per germline. The CDR3 consists of 14 residues.

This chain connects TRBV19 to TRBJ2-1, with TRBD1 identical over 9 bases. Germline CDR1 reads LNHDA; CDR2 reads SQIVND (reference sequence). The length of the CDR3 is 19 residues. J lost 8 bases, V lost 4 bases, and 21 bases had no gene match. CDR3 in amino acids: CASSTVIAAGTGPLYEQFF. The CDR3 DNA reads TGTGCCAGTAGTACCGTGATAGCCGCCGGGACAGGGCCTCTCTATGAGCAGTTCTTC.

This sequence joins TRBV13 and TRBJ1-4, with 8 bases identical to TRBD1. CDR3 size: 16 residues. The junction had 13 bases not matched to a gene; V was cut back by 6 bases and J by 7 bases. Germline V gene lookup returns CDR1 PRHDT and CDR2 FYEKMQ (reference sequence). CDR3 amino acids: CASSVGQGRIGEKLFF. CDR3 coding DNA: TGTGCCAGCAGTGTTGGACAGGGTCGAATTGGTGAAAAACTGTTTTTT.

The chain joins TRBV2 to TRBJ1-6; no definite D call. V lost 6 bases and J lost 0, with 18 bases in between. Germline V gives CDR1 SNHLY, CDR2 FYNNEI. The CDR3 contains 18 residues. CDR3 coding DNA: TGTGCCAGCAGGGATCATTTCGGAGGCAGCTCCTATAATTCACCCCTCCACTTT. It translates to CASRDHFGGSSYNSPLHF. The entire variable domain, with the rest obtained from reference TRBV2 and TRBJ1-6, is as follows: EPEVTQTPSHQVTQMGQEVILRCVPISNHLYFYWYRQILGQKVEFLVSFYNNEISEKSEIFDDQFSVERPDGSNFTLKIRSTKLEDSAMYFCASRDHFGGSSYNSPLHFGNGTRLTVT.